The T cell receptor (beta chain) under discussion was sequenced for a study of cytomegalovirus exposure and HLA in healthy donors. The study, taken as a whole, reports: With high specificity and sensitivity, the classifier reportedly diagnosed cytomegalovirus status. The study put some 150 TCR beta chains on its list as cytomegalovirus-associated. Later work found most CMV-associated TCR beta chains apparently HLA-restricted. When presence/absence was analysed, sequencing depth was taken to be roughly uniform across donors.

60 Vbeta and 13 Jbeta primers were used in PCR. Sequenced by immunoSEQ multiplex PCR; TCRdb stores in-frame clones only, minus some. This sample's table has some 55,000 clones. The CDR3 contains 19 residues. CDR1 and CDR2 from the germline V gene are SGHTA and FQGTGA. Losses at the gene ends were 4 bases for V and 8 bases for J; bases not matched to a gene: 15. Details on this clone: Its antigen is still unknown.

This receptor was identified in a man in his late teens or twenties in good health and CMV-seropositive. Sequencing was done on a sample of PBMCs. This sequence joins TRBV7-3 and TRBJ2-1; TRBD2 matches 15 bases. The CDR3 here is CASSSGLAGGFPLRDEQFF. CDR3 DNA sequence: TGTGCCAGCAGCTCCGGACTAGCGGGAGGGTTCCCCCTTAGGGATGAGCAGTTCTTC.